These T cell receptor beta chains were read from a single sample in a study of blood T cell repertoires in COVID-19. Some clones are missing from TCRdb's copy, which holds only in-frame ones; the method was immunoSEQ multiplex PCR. Counted here are a few hundred thousand clones, around 81% occurring once; the ten biggest clones make up around 2%. The sequencing sample was made of peripheral blood. Receptor source: a woman aged 55-69 years with acute or convalescent COVID-19. Each CDR3 is given without its conserved first and last residue. A D gene is named only where the DNA matches it firmly.

d_call: TRBD1; v_call: TRBV4-1; cdr3_aa: ASSQDGRGLYEQY
d_call: -; v_call: TRBV6-5; cdr3_aa: ASSYGTFEKLF
d_call: TRBD1; v_call: TRBV28; cdr3_aa: ASSGGATGTGDEQY
d_call: TRBD1; v_call: TRBV5-4; cdr3_aa: ASRFLGTGPSYGYT
d_call: -; v_call: TRBV7-2; cdr3_aa: ASSLFENSPLH
d_call: -; v_call: TRBV7-2; cdr3_aa: ASSLARGSSFGPETQY
d_call: TRBD2; v_call: TRBV3-1/TRBV3-2; cdr3_aa: ASSQGLAGDTQY
d_call: -; v_call: TRBV7-9; cdr3_aa: ASTPLTATNYGYT
d_call: TRBD1; v_call: TRBV4-2; cdr3_aa: ASSQDRGRSSEKLF
d_call: TRBD2; v_call: TRBV7-9; cdr3_aa: ASSLEAGYEQY
d_call: TRBD1; v_call: TRBV29-1; cdr3_aa: SDPRTGQGGNTIY
d_call: -; v_call: TRBV3-1/TRBV3-2; cdr3_aa: ASSQGWGALNSPLH
d_call: -; v_call: TRBV7-9; cdr3_aa: ASSLGQNYGYT
d_call: -; v_call: TRBV19; cdr3_aa: ASLDRHRFYGYT
d_call: -; v_call: TRBV19; cdr3_aa: ASSIKAGNTGELF
d_call: -; v_call: TRBV3-1/TRBV3-2; cdr3_aa: ASSQDGRRNTEAF
d_call: TRBD1; v_call: TRBV5-5; cdr3_aa: ASSLSGTGNYEQY
d_call: TRBD2; v_call: TRBV6-2/TRBV6-3; cdr3_aa: ASSYDIGLAGWAETQY
d_call: TRBD1; v_call: TRBV19; cdr3_aa: ASSISTGYNEQF
d_call: TRBD1; v_call: TRBV6-2/TRBV6-3; cdr3_aa: ASSPGTGYTDTQY
d_call: -; v_call: TRBV4-2; cdr3_aa: ASSQELSLITEAF
d_call: -; v_call: TRBV4-3; cdr3_aa: ASSQEQGSANTIY
d_call: -; v_call: TRBV15; cdr3_aa: ATSRDLDVHEQY
d_call: -; v_call: TRBV3-1/TRBV3-2; cdr3_aa: ASSQDPFYGYT
d_call: TRBD2; v_call: TRBV3-1/TRBV3-2; cdr3_aa: ASSYGTSAYEQY
d_call: -; v_call: TRBV3-1/TRBV3-2; cdr3_aa: ASSQAGPTEAF
d_call: -; v_call: TRBV19; cdr3_aa: ASRDSYEQY
d_call: TRBD1; v_call: TRBV5-4; cdr3_aa: ASSRGQLNTEAF
d_call: TRBD2; v_call: TRBV3-1/TRBV3-2; cdr3_aa: ASSQASGGYNEQF
d_call: -; v_call: TRBV7-9; cdr3_aa: ASSSEAGRIGYT
d_call: TRBD2; v_call: TRBV27; cdr3_aa: ASSLSDSGGGNEQF
d_call: -; v_call: TRBV6-2/TRBV6-3; cdr3_aa: ASSYPRGASDTQY
d_call: TRBD1; v_call: TRBV4-3; cdr3_aa: ASSQGDRDNEKLF
d_call: TRBD1; v_call: TRBV24-1; cdr3_aa: ATSGGQGSNQPQH
d_call: -; v_call: TRBV20-1; cdr3_aa: SASNPGRMNTEAF
d_call: TRBD1; v_call: TRBV10-3; cdr3_aa: AIRGTDSHTEAF
d_call: -; v_call: TRBV2; cdr3_aa: ASSEALPGFGTEAF
d_call: TRBD1; v_call: TRBV2; cdr3_aa: ASGDRGRGQPQH
d_call: -; v_call: TRBV6-5; cdr3_aa: ASSYSGTGNTIY
d_call: -; v_call: TRBV24-1; cdr3_aa: ATSDSARTDTQY
d_call: -; v_call: TRBV7-9; cdr3_aa: ASSLAGNRAGNTIY
d_call: -; v_call: TRBV19; cdr3_aa: ASSIIGLGSNQPQH
d_call: -; v_call: TRBV30; cdr3_aa: AWGGPPMNTEAF
d_call: TRBD1; v_call: TRBV6-5; cdr3_aa: ASSSGQSNSPLH
d_call: -; v_call: TRBV6-2/TRBV6-3; cdr3_aa: ASSKQGEERYGYT
d_call: -; v_call: TRBV2; cdr3_aa: ASSAQGFNEQF
d_call: -; v_call: TRBV9; cdr3_aa: ASSPTGSDTQY
d_call: -; v_call: TRBV14; cdr3_aa: ASSQPPGPQH
d_call: TRBD1; v_call: TRBV19; cdr3_aa: ASSTFRDSVQDTEAF
d_call: TRBD1; v_call: TRBV19; cdr3_aa: ASGQGPGNIQY
d_call: -; v_call: TRBV30; cdr3_aa: AWTGTTNYGYT
d_call: -; v_call: TRBV30; cdr3_aa: AWSAGNTEAF
d_call: TRBD1; v_call: TRBV7-2; cdr3_aa: ASSLGQGAREKLF
d_call: -; v_call: TRBV2; cdr3_aa: ASSEQGHTSYEQY
d_call: TRBD2; v_call: TRBV6-5; cdr3_aa: ASRLQAGTSGTQY
d_call: -; v_call: TRBV10-1; cdr3_aa: ASSESRTEISYEQY
d_call: TRBD1; v_call: TRBV30; cdr3_aa: ACPKKQGTLYGYT
d_call: -; v_call: TRBV11-3; cdr3_aa: ASSLGQRSSTDTQY
d_call: -; v_call: TRBV29-1; cdr3_aa: SAVGQGGTEAF
d_call: -; v_call: TRBV5-1; cdr3_aa: ASSLDSSGDTEAF